The next 2 T cell receptor beta chains were all read from a single sample in a study of blood T cells in healthy people across ages. Next came a second PCR, run for roughly 6 to 11 cycles, which used a sample-barcoded 5' primer along with a J-beta primer mix. One entry per CDR3 protein, called by TCRdb with MiXCR from the 5' RACE reads. The profile shows about 1,000,000 distinct CDR3 sequences, 40% to 45% of them singletons. Sequences were obtained from blood. These receptors originate from a woman in her sixties or seventies in good health.

This clonotype showed up just a few times. The chain joins TRBV29-1 to TRBJ2-1; no clear D. Trimming pared 8 bases from V and 6 bases from J, leaving 14 bases between. Germline V gives CDR1 SQVTM, CDR2 ANQGSEA. The CDR3 totals 12 residues. The CDR3 is CSSLDGFNEQFF. In DNA form, the CDR3 reads TGCAGCTCCCTGGATGGGTTCAATGAGCAGTTCTTC.

The CDR3 loop is CAWSKVALDSQYF. The CDR3 DNA follows: TGTGCCTGGAGTAAGGTAGCCCTAGACTCCCAGTACTTC. The genes are TRBV30 and TRBJ2-5; D is uncertain. V was trimmed by 2 bases and J by 9 bases, leaving 16 bases between them. CDR3 length: 13 residues. The germline V gene has CDR1 GTSNPN and CDR2 SVGIG (reference sequence). Variable domain in full (rest from reference TRBV30 and TRBJ2-5): SQTIHQWPATLVQPVGSPLSLECTVEGTSNPNLYWYRQAAGRGLQLLFYSVGIGQISSEVPQNLSASRPQDRQFILSSKKLLLSDSGFYLCAWSKVALDSQYFGPGTRLLVL.